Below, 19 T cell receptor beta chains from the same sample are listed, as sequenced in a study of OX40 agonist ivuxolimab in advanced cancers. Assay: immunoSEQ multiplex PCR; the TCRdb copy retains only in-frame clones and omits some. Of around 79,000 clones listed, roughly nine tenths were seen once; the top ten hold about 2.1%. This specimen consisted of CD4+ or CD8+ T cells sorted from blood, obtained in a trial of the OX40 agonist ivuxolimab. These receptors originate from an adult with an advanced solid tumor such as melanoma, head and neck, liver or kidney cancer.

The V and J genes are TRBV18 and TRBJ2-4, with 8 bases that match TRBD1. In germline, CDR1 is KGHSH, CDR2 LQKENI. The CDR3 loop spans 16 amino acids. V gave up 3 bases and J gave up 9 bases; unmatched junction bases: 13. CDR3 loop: CASSPPSTGAVSIQYF. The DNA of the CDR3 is TGTGCCAGCTCACCCCCATCGACAGGGGCGGTGAGCATTCAGTACTTC.

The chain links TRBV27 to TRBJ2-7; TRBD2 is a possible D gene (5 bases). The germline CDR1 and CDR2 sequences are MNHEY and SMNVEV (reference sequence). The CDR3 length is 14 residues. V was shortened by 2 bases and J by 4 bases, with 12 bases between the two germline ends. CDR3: CASSLVAKPYEQYF. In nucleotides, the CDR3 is TGTGCCAGCAGTTTAGTAGCGAAACCGTACGAGCAGTACTTC.

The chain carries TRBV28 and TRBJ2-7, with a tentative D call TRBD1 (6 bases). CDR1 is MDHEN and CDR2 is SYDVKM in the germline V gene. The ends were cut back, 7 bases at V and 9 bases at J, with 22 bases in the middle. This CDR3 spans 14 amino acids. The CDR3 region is CASTARGLSVAQYF. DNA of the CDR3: TGTGCCAGCACAGCGAGGGGGTTGTCCGTCGCGCAGTACTTC.

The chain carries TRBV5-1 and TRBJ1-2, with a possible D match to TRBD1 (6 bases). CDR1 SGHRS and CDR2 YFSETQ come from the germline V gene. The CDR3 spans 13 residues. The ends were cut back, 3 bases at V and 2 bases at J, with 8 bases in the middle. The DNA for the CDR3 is TGCGCCAGCAGCTCCACAGGGAACTATGGCTACACCTTC. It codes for CASSSTGNYGYTF.

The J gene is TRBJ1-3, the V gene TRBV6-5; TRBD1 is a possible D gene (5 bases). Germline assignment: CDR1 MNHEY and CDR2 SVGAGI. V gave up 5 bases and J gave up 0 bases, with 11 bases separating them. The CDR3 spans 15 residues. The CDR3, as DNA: TGTGCCAGCAGTCGGGGACCGAGCTCTGGAAACACCATATATTTT. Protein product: CASSRGPSSGNTIYF.

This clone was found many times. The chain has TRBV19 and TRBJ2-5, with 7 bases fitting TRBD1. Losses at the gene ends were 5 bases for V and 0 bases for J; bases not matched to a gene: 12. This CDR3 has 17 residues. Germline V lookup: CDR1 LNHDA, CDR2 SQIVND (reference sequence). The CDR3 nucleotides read TGTGCCAGTAGTCGACAGGGCCTACTCCAGTACCAAGAGACCCAGTACTTC. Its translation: CASSRQGLLQYQETQYF.

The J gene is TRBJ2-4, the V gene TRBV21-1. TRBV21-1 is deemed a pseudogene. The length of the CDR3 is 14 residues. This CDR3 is CASSKVGAKNIQYF. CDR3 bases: TGTGCCAGCAGCAAAGTGGGAGCCAAAAACATTCAGTACTTC.

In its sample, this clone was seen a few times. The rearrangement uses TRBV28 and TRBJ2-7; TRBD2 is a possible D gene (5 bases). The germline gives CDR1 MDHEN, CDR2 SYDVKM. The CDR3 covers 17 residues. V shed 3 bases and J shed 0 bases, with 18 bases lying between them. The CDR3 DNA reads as TGTGCCAGCAGTTTCTCCCTAGCTTTGTTAAGCTCCTACGAGCAGTACTTC. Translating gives CASSFSLALLSSYEQYF.

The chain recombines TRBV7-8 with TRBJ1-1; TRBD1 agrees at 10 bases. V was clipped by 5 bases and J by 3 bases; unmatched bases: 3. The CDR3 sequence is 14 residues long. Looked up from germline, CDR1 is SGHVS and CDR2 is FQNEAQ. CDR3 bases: TGTGCCAGCAGCCGGGGACAGGGGTACACTGAAGCTTTCTTT. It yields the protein CASSRGQGYTEAFF.

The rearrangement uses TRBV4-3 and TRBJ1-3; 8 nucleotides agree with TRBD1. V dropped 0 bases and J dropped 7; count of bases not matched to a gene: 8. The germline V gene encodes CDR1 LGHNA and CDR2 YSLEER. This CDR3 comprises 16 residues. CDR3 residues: CASSQDRTGPFNTIYF. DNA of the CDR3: TGCGCCAGCAGCCAAGATAGGACAGGGCCGTTCAACACCATATATTTT.

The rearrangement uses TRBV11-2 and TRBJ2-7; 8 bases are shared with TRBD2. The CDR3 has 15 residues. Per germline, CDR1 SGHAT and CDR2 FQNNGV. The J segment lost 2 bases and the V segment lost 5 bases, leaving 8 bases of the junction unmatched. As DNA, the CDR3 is TGTGCCAGCAGCGTTAGCGGGGTTCCCCCCTACGAGCAGTACTTC. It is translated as CASSVSGVPPYEQYF.

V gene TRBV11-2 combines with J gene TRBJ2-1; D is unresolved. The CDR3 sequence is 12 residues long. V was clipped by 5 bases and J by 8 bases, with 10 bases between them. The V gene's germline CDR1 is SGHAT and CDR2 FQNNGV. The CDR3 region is CASSPMMHEQFF. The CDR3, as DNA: TGTGCCAGCAGCCCGATGATGCATGAGCAGTTCTTC.

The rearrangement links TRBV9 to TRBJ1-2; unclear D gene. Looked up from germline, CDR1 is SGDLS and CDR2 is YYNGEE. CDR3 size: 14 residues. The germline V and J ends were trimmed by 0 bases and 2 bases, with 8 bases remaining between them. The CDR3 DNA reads TGTGCCAGCAGCGTAGCTGTAGGCAACTATGGCTACACCTTC. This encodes CASSVAVGNYGYTF.

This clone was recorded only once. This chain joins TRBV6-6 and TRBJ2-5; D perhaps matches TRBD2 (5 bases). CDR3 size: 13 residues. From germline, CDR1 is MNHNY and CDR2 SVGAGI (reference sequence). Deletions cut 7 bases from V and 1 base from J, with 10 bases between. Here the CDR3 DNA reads TGTGCCAGCACGCGCGGGCCCCAAGAGACCCAGTACTTC. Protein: CASTRGPQETQYF.

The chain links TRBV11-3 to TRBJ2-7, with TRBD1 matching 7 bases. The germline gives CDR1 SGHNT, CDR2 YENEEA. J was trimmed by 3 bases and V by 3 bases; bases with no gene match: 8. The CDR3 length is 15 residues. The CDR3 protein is CASSFPGQTIYEQYF. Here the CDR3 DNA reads TGTGCCAGCAGCTTTCCGGGACAGACAATCTACGAGCAGTACTTC.

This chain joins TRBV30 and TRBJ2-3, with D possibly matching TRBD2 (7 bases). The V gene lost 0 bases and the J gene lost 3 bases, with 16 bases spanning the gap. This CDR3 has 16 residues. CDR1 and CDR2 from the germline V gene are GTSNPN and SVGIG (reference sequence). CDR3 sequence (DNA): TGTGCCTGGAGTGTACAGTTGGGGGGGGCGACAGATACGCAGTATTTT. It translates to CAWSVQLGGATDTQYF. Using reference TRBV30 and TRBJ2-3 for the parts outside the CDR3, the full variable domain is SQTIHQWPATLVQPVGSPLSLECTVEGTSNPNLYWYRQAAGRGLQLLFYSVGIGQISSEVPQNLSASRPQDRQFILSSKKLLLSDSGFYLCAWSVQLGGATDTQYFGPGTRLTVL.

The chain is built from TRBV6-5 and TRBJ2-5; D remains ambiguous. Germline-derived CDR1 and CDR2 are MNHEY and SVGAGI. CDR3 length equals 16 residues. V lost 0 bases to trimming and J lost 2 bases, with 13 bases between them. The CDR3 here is CASSYSPSPAQETQYF. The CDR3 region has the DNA TGTGCCAGCAGTTACTCGCCGAGCCCAGCGCAAGAGACCCAGTACTTC.

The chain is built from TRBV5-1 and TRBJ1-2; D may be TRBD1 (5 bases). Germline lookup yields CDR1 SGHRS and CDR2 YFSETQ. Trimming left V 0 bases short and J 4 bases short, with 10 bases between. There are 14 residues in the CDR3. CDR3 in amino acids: CASSLERGPYGYTF. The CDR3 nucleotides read TGCGCCAGCAGCTTGGAGAGGGGCCCCTATGGCTACACCTTC. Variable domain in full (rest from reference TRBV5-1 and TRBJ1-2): KAGVTQTPRYLIKTRGQQVTLSCSPISGHRSVSWYQQTPGQGLQFLFEYFSETQRNKGNFPGRFSGRQFSNSRSEMNVSTLELGDSALYLCASSLERGPYGYTFGSGTRLTVV.

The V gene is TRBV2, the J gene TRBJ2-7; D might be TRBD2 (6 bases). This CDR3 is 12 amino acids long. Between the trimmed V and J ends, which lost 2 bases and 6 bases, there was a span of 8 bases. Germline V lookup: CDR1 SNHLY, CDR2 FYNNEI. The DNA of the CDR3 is TGTGCCAGCAGTGAACGGGGACTCGAGCAGTACTTC. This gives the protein CASSERGLEQYF.